This entry lists 24 T cell receptor beta chains sequenced from one sample in a study of early T cells in non-severe SARS-CoV-2 infection (dated by TCRdb to 2020 to 2023). The library came from 5' RACE. Sequenced using a NextSeq 500. TCRdb redid the processing of the public reads, applying fastp at Q25 and MiXCR, and retained in-frame beta chains. Under each unique CDR3 protein, matching rows form one entry showing the most common genes and DNA. The sample table records more than 65,000 distinct CDR3 sequences; over 9% of these occur just once. The ten largest clones represent roughly 3.8% of the sample. The sample comprised whole blood. Receptors originate from an adult who was a healthcare worker with PCR-confirmed SARS-CoV-2 infection or an uninfected control (not recorded which).

This clonotype was detected a few times. This chain connects TRBV29-1 to TRBJ2-1, with 10 bases aligning to TRBD2. The CDR3 loop spans 12 amino acids. V lost 7 bases, J lost 15 bases, and 12 bases stayed unmatched. Germline CDR1 and CDR2: SQVTM and ANQGSEA. The CDR3: CSGILAGASPFF. Here the CDR3 DNA reads TGCAGCGGAATTCTAGCGGGGGCCTCGCCGTTCTTC.

This clonotype was seen a few times. V gene TRBV15 combines with J gene TRBJ1-5, with TRBD1 identical over 7 bases. V lost 4 bases and J lost 0; bases outside the gene matches: 6. Germline-derived CDR1 and CDR2 are LNHNV and YYDKDF (reference sequence). The CDR3 is 16 residues long. CDR3 coding DNA: TGTGCCACCAGCATGACAGGGATCTATAGCAATCAGCCCCAGCATTTT. Protein sequence: CATSMTGIYSNQPQHF.

The genes are TRBV2 and TRBJ2-1, with 8 bases matching TRBD2. The CDR3 covers 13 residues. J was trimmed by 9 bases and V by 5 bases; bases with no gene match: 6. The germline CDR1 and CDR2 sequences are SNHLY and FYNNEI. DNA for the CDR3: TGTGCCAGCAGTAGCGGGAGAAGGGTTGAGCAGTTCTTC. Its protein product is CASSSGRRVEQFF.

V and J are TRBV28 and TRBJ2-1, with D possibly being TRBD1 (6 bases). Looked up from germline, CDR1 is MDHEN and CDR2 is SYDVKM. Between the trimmed V and J ends, which lost 7 bases and 9 bases, there was a span of 25 bases. This CDR3 comprises 16 residues. CDR3 DNA: TGTGCCAGCATCACCAAGCTAGACGGGGCCAGGGGTGAGCAGTTCTTC. Residues: CASITKLDGARGEQFF. Using reference TRBV28 and TRBJ2-1 for the parts outside the CDR3, the full variable domain is DVKVTQSSRYLVKRTGEKVFLECVQDMDHENMFWYRQDPGLGLRLIYFSYDVKMKEKGDIPEGYSVSREKKERFSLILESASTNQTSMYLCASITKLDGARGEQFFGPGTRLTVL.

V is TRBV7-9 and J is TRBJ2-5; D possibly uses TRBD1 or TRBD2 (5 bases each). V lost 5 bases to trimming and J lost 5 bases, with 12 bases between them. Germline V gene data show CDR1 as SEHNR and CDR2 as FQNEAQ (reference sequence). This CDR3 is built from 13 residues. CDR3 sequence: CASSPPGPETQYF. The CDR3 nucleotides are TGTGCCAGCAGCCCCCCGGGACCTGAGACCCAGTACTTC. Full variable domain (rest looked up from reference TRBV7-9 and TRBJ2-5): DTGVSQNPRHKITKRGQNVTFRCDPISEHNRLYWYRQTLGQGPEFLTYFQNEAQLEKSRLLSDRFSAERPKGSFSTLEIQRTEQGDSAMYLCASSPPGPETQYFGPGTRLLVL.

This clonotype has at least ten counts. This chain joins TRBV12-3 or TRBV12-4 and TRBJ2-3; D is unresolved. CDR3 length equals 13 residues. The V gene lost 0 bases and the J gene lost 1 base, with 2 bases spanning the gap. The CDR3 reads CASSLAGTDTQYF. The CDR3 DNA reads TGTGCCAGCAGTTTAGCGGGCACAGATACGCAGTATTTT.

This clonotype was picked up a small number of times. The junction departs from germline at one end; a sequencing error may be responsible. V usage is TRBV24-1 and J usage is TRBJ2-1, with D unclear. This CDR3 spans 13 amino acids. Germline assignment: CDR1 KGHDR and CDR2 SFDVKD. This CDR3 is CATAGGSNNEQFF. The DNA of the CDR3 is TGTGCCACCGCAGGCGGCTCCAACAATGAGCAGTTCTTC.

In the case of this clonotype: This may be a read error: a much more frequent sequence differs by one nucleotide. V gene TRBV3-1 combines with J gene TRBJ1-3; maybe TRBD1 (5 bases). The V gene's germline CDR1 is LGHDT and CDR2 YNNKEL (reference sequence). This CDR3 is built from 15 residues. The CDR3: CVSSPGPYSENTIYF. The CDR3 region has the DNA TGTGTCAGCAGTCCGGGACCGTACTCTGAAAACACCATATATTTT.

The sample holds many counts of this clonotype. The chain recombines TRBV11-2 with TRBJ2-7, with 10 nucleotides matching TRBD2. In germline, CDR1 is SGHAT, CDR2 FQNNGV. V shed 0 bases and J 3 bases; nucleotides not matched to a gene: 8. The CDR3 totals 17 residues. CDR3 loop: CASSLEPYGLADYEQYF. In nucleotides, the CDR3 is TGTGCCAGCAGCTTAGAACCTTATGGACTAGCGGACTACGAGCAGTACTTC.

This clonotype was recorded many times. V and J are TRBV27 and TRBJ2-7; perhaps TRBD1 as D (5 bases). The CDR3 spans 16 residues. The ends were cut back, 5 bases at V and 0 bases at J, with 17 bases in the middle. From germline, CDR1 is MNHEY and CDR2 SMNVEV (reference sequence). The CDR3 coding sequence is TGTGCCAGCAGTCTTAGCAGGGTCCAGAGCTCCTACGAGCAGTACTTC. It specifies CASSLSRVQSSYEQYF.

This clonotype was detected ten times or more. The genes are TRBV27 and TRBJ2-7, with 7 bases aligning to TRBD2. Germline V gives CDR1 MNHEY, CDR2 SMNVEV (reference sequence). V gave up 3 bases and J gave up 6 bases; unmatched junction bases: 14. CDR3 length: 16 amino acids. The CDR3 protein is CASSFSSGGGGGEQYF. The CDR3, as DNA: TGTGCCAGCAGTTTTAGTAGCGGAGGCGGGGGAGGCGAGCAGTACTTC.

This clonotype was seen a few times. The chain uses TRBV3-1 and TRBJ1-2; possible D gene TRBD1, 6 bases. Germline V gives CDR1 LGHDT, CDR2 YNNKEL (reference sequence). V dropped 6 bases and J dropped 2 bases, with 10 bases sitting between them. The CDR3 extends over 13 amino acids. CDR3 in DNA: TGTGCCAGCAGTCCAGGGACAAACTATGGCTACACCTTC. Its protein is CASSPGTNYGYTF.

This clonotype was found many times. The genes are TRBV10-2 and TRBJ1-5; 8 bases match TRBD1. CDR1 WSHSY and CDR2 SAAADI come from the germline V gene. The V gene end was trimmed by 6 bases and the J gene end by 2 bases; junction bases not matched to a gene: 6. The CDR3 is made up of 15 amino acids. The CDR3, as DNA: TGCGCCAGCAGCCTGACAGGGGAAGGCAATCAGCCCCAGCATTTT. Its protein product is CASSLTGEGNQPQHF.

A note on this clonotype: Since no conserved phenylalanine or tryptophan closes the CDR3, a read error is the likely cause. The limits of the CDR3 on the DNA are not certain, so only TCRdb's listed CDR3 is given. This rearrangement joins TRBV24-1 to TRBJ2-5. The CDR3 extends over 10 residues, inclusive of both ends. Germline CDR1 reads KGHDR; CDR2 reads SFDVKD. Here the CDR3 reads CATSDLWGSI.

This clonotype was found a few times. This chain uses TRBV5-1 with TRBJ2-7; D may be TRBD1 (7 bases). The CDR3 contains 12 residues. Germline lookup yields CDR1 SGHRS and CDR2 YFSETQ. With 4 bases removed from V and 11 bases from J, the gap between germline ends came to 16 bases. The CDR3: CASSLDQGGEYF. CDR3 coding DNA: TGCGCCAGCAGCCTGGATCAGGGGGGTGAGTACTTC.

The J gene is TRBJ2-1, the V gene TRBV6-1, with D uncertain. With 8 bases removed from V and 0 bases from J, the gap between germline ends came to 11 bases. This CDR3 is built from 14 residues. Germline V gene lookup returns CDR1 MNHNS and CDR2 SASEGT. As DNA, the CDR3 is TGTGCCAGCCGGGCGGATTCCTCCTACAATGAGCAGTTCTTC. Translation: CASRADSSYNEQFF.

This chain uses TRBV2 with TRBJ2-7; the match to TRBD2 covers 10 bases. CDR1 is SNHLY, CDR2 FYNNEI, per germline. This CDR3 comprises 14 residues. The CDR3 here is CATLLRLAGAEQYF. CDR3 nucleotide sequence: TGTGCTACCCTACTGCGGCTAGCGGGAGCCGAGCAGTACTTC.

This clonotype was counted ten times or more. The chain recombines TRBV20-1 with TRBJ2-7; D may correspond to TRBD1 or TRBD2 (5 bases each). Between the trimmed V and J ends, which lost 2 bases and 3 bases, there was a span of 14 bases. CDR3 length: 14 residues. CDR1 and CDR2 (germline): DFQATT, SNEGSKA (reference sequence). CDR3 bases: TGCAGTGCTAGATTTGAGGGACCCGACTACGAGCAGTACTTC. It encodes CSARFEGPDYEQYF.

This clonotype occurred a few times. The chain carries TRBV7-7 and TRBJ2-5; D might be TRBD2 (6 bases). Trimming took 5 bases from V and 9 from J, leaving 19 bases between them. This CDR3 comprises 14 residues. Germline V lookup: CDR1 SSHAT, CDR2 FNYEAQ (reference sequence). The CDR3 DNA follows: TGTGCCAGCAGCGCGGGACGGATGCCCGGGGCCCAGTACTTC. Translating gives CASSAGRMPGAQYF.

Here the CDR3 reads CASSPGLGPDTQYF. The CDR3 region has the DNA TGCGCCAGCAGCCCTGGACTAGGTCCAGATACGCAGTATTTT. The chain uses TRBV4-1 and TRBJ2-3; 7 bases are a match to TRBD2. The CDR3 consists of 14 residues. Germline CDR1 MGHRA, CDR2 YSYEKL. Trimming cost V 4 bases and J 4 bases; bases outside gene matches: 5.

The sample holds many counts of this clonotype. V is TRBV5-6 and J is TRBJ1-6, with 7 bases fitting TRBD1. CDR3 length equals 15 residues. The V gene's germline CDR1 is SGHDT and CDR2 YYEEEE. V shed 0 bases and J 4 bases; nucleotides not matched to a gene: 1. CDR3 region: CASSLGDSYNSPLHF. The CDR3, as DNA: TGTGCCAGCAGCTTGGGGGACAGTTATAATTCACCCCTCCACTTT. Using reference TRBV5-6 and TRBJ1-6 for the parts outside the CDR3, the full variable domain is DAGVTQSPTHLIKTRGQQVTLRCSPKSGHDTVSWYQQALGQGPQFIFQYYEEEERQRGNFPDRFSGHQFPNYSSELNVNALLLGDSALYLCASSLGDSYNSPLHFGNGTRLTVT.

This clonotype was observed at least ten times. The chain employs TRBV20-1 and TRBJ2-1, with 7 bases aligning to TRBD1. The CDR3 is 16 amino acids. CDR1 is DFQATT and CDR2 is SNEGSKA in the germline V gene (reference sequence). V dropped 6 bases and J dropped 2; count of bases not matched to a gene: 13. CDR3 DNA sequence: TGCAGTGCGTATCGTGGGGGACAGAGGACCTACAATGAGCAGTTCTTC. As protein: CSAYRGGQRTYNEQFF.

This clonotype occurred many times. V is TRBV6-5 and J is TRBJ2-1; D possibly corresponds to TRBD2 (6 bases). Germline V gene lookup returns CDR1 MNHEY and CDR2 SVGAGI. Between the trimmed V and J ends, which lost 5 bases and 0 bases, there was a span of 11 bases. This CDR3 has 15 residues. CDR3 in DNA: TGTGCCAGCAGTGTAGCGGTAAGCTCCTACAATGAGCAGTTCTTC. Its translation: CASSVAVSSYNEQFF.

This clonotype showed up many times. The chain combines TRBV9 with TRBJ2-7, with 14 bases fitting TRBD2. Looked up from germline, CDR1 is SGDLS and CDR2 is YYNGEE. Trimming took 4 bases from V and 6 from J; bases not matched to a gene: 9. The CDR3 runs 16 residues. The CDR3, as DNA: TGTGCCAGCAGCCCCATGGGACTAGCGGGAGCTTTCGAGCAGTACTTC. Encoded protein: CASSPMGLAGAFEQYF.